These 32 T cell receptor beta chains were sequenced from one sample in a study of blood T cell repertoires in COVID-19 (dated by TCRdb to between 2020 and 2021). The receptor library was made with the immunoSEQ multiplex PCR assay. The clones in this table, taken by TCRdb from immuneACCESS, are in-frame only. Not every clone is retained; where verified, under half of the shortfall comes from an unresolved V gene, and the cause of the rest is unknown. The sample records about 210,000 clones, approximately 82% of which are singletons. The ten top clones hold more than 9% of the sample. The sample taken for sequencing was peripheral blood. These receptors were obtained from a middle-aged man with active or convalescent COVID-19.

The V gene is TRBV2, the J gene TRBJ1-6; 10 positions match TRBD1. V trimming: 4 bases; J trimming: 5 bases; junction bases outside the gene matches: 5. The length of the CDR3 is 16 residues. The germline V gene has CDR1 SNHLY and CDR2 FYNNEI. The CDR3 reads CASSGTTGGHNSPLHF. As DNA, the CDR3 is TGTGCCAGCAGTGGAACGACAGGGGGCCATAATTCACCCCTCCACTTT. Filled out from reference TRBV2 and TRBJ1-6, the complete variable domain reads EPEVTQTPSHQVTQMGQEVILRCVPISNHLYFYWYRQILGQKVEFLVSFYNNEISEKSEIFDDQFSVERPDGSNFTLKIRSTKLEDSAMYFCASSGTTGGHNSPLHFGNGTRLTVT.

This clone was observed a single time. This sequence joins TRBV5-1 and TRBJ1-2; 7 nucleotides line up with TRBD1. The CDR3 is 13 residues long. Per the germline V gene, CDR1 is SGHRS and CDR2 is YFSETQ. With V trimmed by 2 bases and J by 7 bases, 5 bases remained unmatched. The CDR3 coding sequence is TGCGCCAGCAGCTTACAGGGGTTCGGTGGCTACACCTTC. This encodes CASSLQGFGGYTF.

The chain has TRBV28 and TRBJ1-6, with 7 bases lining up with TRBD1. The CDR3 extends over 15 amino acids. Trimming at V came to 5 bases and at J to 7 bases, leaving 8 bases not matched to a gene. CDR1 and CDR2 (germline): MDHEN, SYDVKM. Here the CDR3 reads CASSPLQGWNSPLHF. CDR3 DNA sequence: TGTGCCAGCAGTCCACTACAGGGGTGGAATTCACCCCTCCACTTT. Complete variable domain (other parts from reference TRBV28 and TRBJ1-6): DVKVTQSSRYLVKRTGEKVFLECVQDMDHENMFWYRQDPGLGLRLIYFSYDVKMKEKGDIPEGYSVSREKKERFSLILESASTNQTSMYLCASSPLQGWNSPLHFGNGTRLTVT.

This chain connects TRBV6-6 to TRBJ2-5; TRBD1 is a possible D gene (6 bases). Trimming stripped 6 bases from V and 2 bases from J, with 16 bases between. This CDR3 is 15 amino acids long. Per the germline V gene, CDR1 is MNHNY and CDR2 is SVGAGI (reference sequence). In DNA, the CDR3 is TGTGCCAGCAGATCACAGGGAAGCGGACAAGAGACCCAGTACTTC. Its translation is CASRSQGSGQETQYF.

This clone was observed a handful of times. The genes are TRBV11-2 and TRBJ1-6; unclear D gene. V dropped 0 bases and J dropped 7 bases, with 10 bases sitting between them. The germline V gene encodes CDR1 SGHAT and CDR2 FQNNGV. The CDR3 runs 15 residues. This CDR3 is CASSLDNAGNSPLHF. The CDR3 bases are TGTGCCAGCAGCTTAGATAATGCGGGGAATTCACCCCTCCACTTT. Together with reference TRBV11-2 and TRBJ1-6, the CDR3 gives the full variable domain: EAGVAQSPRYKIIEKRQSVAFWCNPISGHATLYWYQQILGQGPKLLIQFQNNGVVDDSQLPKDRFSAERLKGVDSTLKIQPAKLEDSAVYLCASSLDNAGNSPLHFGNGTRLTVT.

This clone occurred a few times. The V gene is TRBV5-1, the J gene TRBJ2-3; D is unresolved. CDR1 is SGHRS and CDR2 is YFSETQ in the germline V gene. This CDR3 region has 14 residues. V was shortened by 1 base and J by 2 bases, with 8 bases between the two germline ends. The chain's CDR3 is CASSLTDYTDTQYF. CDR3 nucleotide sequence: TGCGCCAGCAGCTTGACTGATTACACAGATACGCAGTATTTT.

The genes are TRBV9 and TRBJ2-5; D perhaps matches TRBD1 (6 bases). Germline loops: CDR1 SGDLS, CDR2 YYNGEE. The CDR3 consists of 15 residues. V was clipped by 2 bases and J by 1 base, with 12 bases between them. The CDR3 DNA sequence: TGTGCCAGCAGCGTGACAGGCGCACTCCAAGAGACCCAGTACTTC. Amino acids: CASSVTGALQETQYF. The full variable domain, its missing parts supplied by reference TRBV9 and TRBJ2-5, is DSGVTQTPKHLITATGQRVTLRCSPRSGDLSVYWYQQSLDQGLQFLIQYYNGEERAKGNILERFSAQQFPDLHSELNLSSLELGDSALYFCASSVTGALQETQYFGPGTRLLVL.

The chain uses TRBV10-3 and TRBJ2-5; 10 nucleotides match TRBD1. The CDR3 consists of 16 residues. Germline loops: CDR1 ENHRY, CDR2 SYGVKD. J gave up 2 bases and V 6 bases, and 9 bases lay outside the gene matches. The CDR3 bases are TGTGCCATCAGGATCAACGACAGGGGGCGACAAGAGACCCAGTACTTC. The encoded protein is CAIRINDRGRQETQYF.

The rearrangement joins TRBV19 to TRBJ2-1; the match to TRBD1 covers 9 bases. J gave up 4 bases and V 3 bases, and 19 bases lay outside the gene matches. CDR3 length equals 20 residues. CDR1 is LNHDA, CDR2 SQIVND, per germline (reference sequence). CDR3 in amino acids: CASSITPFRDRERGYNEQFF. For the CDR3, the DNA is TGTGCCAGTAGTATCACGCCCTTCCGGGACAGGGAGAGGGGGTACAATGAGCAGTTCTTC. Supplemented by reference TRBV19 and TRBJ2-1, the full variable domain reads DGGITQSPKYLFRKEGQNVTLSCEQNLNHDAMYWYRQDPGQGLRLIYYSQIVNDFQKGDIAEGYSVSREKKESFPLTVTSAQKNPTAFYLCASSITPFRDRERGYNEQFFGPGTRLTVL.

The chain links TRBV19 to TRBJ2-7, with 9 nucleotides matching TRBD2. Germline assignment: CDR1 LNHDA and CDR2 SQIVND (reference sequence). The V gene end was trimmed by 11 bases and the J gene end by 13 bases; junction bases not matched to a gene: 30. The CDR3 covers 17 residues. The CDR3 loop reads CAPVMGLAHSYQLSCYF. Here the CDR3 DNA reads TGTGCCCCGGTGATGGGACTAGCTCATAGCTATCAGCTATCCTGTTACTTC.

The chain has TRBV2 and TRBJ1-1; TRBD1 is a possible D gene (6 bases). Trimming cost V 6 bases and J 8 bases, with 10 bases left between them. Per germline, CDR1 SNHLY and CDR2 FYNNEI. The CDR3 sequence is 11 residues long. CDR3 sequence reads: CASRIRGEAFF. The CDR3 nucleotides are TGTGCCAGCAGGATAAGGGGGGAAGCTTTCTTT.

The chain employs TRBV7-2 and TRBJ1-6; D not certain. CDR1 is SGHTA and CDR2 is FQGNSA in the germline V gene. There are 12 residues in the CDR3. Trimming took off 6 bases at V and 10 bases at J, with 10 bases between the two ends. The CDR3: CASSLAGSPLHF. The CDR3 DNA is TGTGCCAGCAGTCTAGCGGGCTCACCCCTCCACTTT.

V usage is TRBV2 and J usage is TRBJ1-5; D unresolved. V was shortened by 3 bases and J by 5 bases, with 11 bases between the two germline ends. The germline V gene encodes CDR1 SNHLY and CDR2 FYNNEI. This CDR3 has 14 amino acids. The CDR3 loop is CASSDSGFHQPQHF. In nucleotides, the CDR3 is TGTGCCAGCAGTGATTCCGGGTTCCATCAGCCCCAGCATTTT.

The CDR3: CASSLKEQSTQETQYF. CDR3 coding DNA: TGTGCCAGCAGCTTGAAGGAACAGTCAACCCAAGAGACCCAGTACTTC. This rearrangement joins TRBV5-4 to TRBJ2-5; D not certain. V shed 1 base and J shed 1 base, with 14 bases lying between them. Per the germline V gene, CDR1 is SGHNT and CDR2 is YYREEE (reference sequence). This CDR3 comprises 16 residues.

The V gene is TRBV2, the J gene TRBJ2-5; D may be TRBD1 (5 bases). The CDR3 spans 13 residues. The germline gives CDR1 SNHLY, CDR2 FYNNEI. V lost 6 bases and J lost 5, with 13 bases in between. This CDR3 reads CASSLGPGETQYF. CDR3 nucleotides: TGTGCCAGCAGCCTAGGGCCAGGGGAGACCCAGTACTTC.

The chain has TRBV9 and TRBJ2-1; 9 bases line up with TRBD1. The CDR3 is 16 amino acids. V trimming: 1 base; J trimming: 5 bases; junction bases outside the gene matches: 7. Germline V gene lookup returns CDR1 SGDLS and CDR2 YYNGEE. The CDR3 DNA reads as TGTGCCAGCAGCGTACAGGACAGGGGAATGGACAATGAGCAGTTCTTC. The encoded protein is CASSVQDRGMDNEQFF.

The chain links TRBV4-3 to TRBJ2-5, with TRBD2 matching over 13 bases. J gave up 2 bases and V 8 bases, and 5 bases lay outside the gene matches. Germline lookup yields CDR1 LGHNA and CDR2 YSLEER. The CDR3 totals 15 residues. In DNA form, the CDR3 reads TGCGCCAGCTCCCCGGGACTAGCGGGGCAAGAGACCCAGTACTTC. As protein: CASSPGLAGQETQYF.

The chain has TRBV29-1 and TRBJ1-2, with D maybe TRBD1 (5 bases). Trimming took off 1 base at V and 6 bases at J, with 15 bases between the two ends. Germline V gene sequence: CDR1 SQVTM, CDR2 ANQGSEA. The CDR3 is 14 amino acids. CDR3 nucleotides: TGCAGCGTTGAAGGGGGGGTTAGTCTGGATGGCTACACCTTC. The encoded protein is CSVEGGVSLDGYTF.

The rearrangement joins TRBV5-1 to TRBJ2-1, with 7 bases aligning to TRBD2. The CDR3 extends over 14 amino acids. Germline trimming cut 1 base from V and 13 bases from J; bases unmatched to any gene: 11. Germline V gene sequence: CDR1 SGHRS, CDR2 YFSETQ. CDR3 nucleotides: TGCGCCAGCAGCTTGTTTGGGGGAGGGCCAGATCAGTTCTTC. Amino acids: CASSLFGGGPDQFF.

The chain has TRBV9 and TRBJ2-5; TRBD1 matches 7 bases. The germline V gene has CDR1 SGDLS and CDR2 YYNGEE. Losses at the gene ends were 0 bases for V and 5 bases for J; bases not matched to a gene: 7. This CDR3 is built from 15 residues. The CDR3 DNA reads TGTGCCAGCAGCGTAGGACAGGGCCCCCTGGAGACCCAGTACTTC. This sequence encodes CASSVGQGPLETQYF.

CDR3 residues: CASSLGLAGGTYNEQFF. In nucleotides, the CDR3 is TGTGCCAGCAGCTTAGGACTAGCGGGGGGAACTTACAATGAGCAGTTCTTC. This chain links TRBV7-2 with TRBJ2-1; 13 positions match TRBD2. The CDR3 runs to 17 residues. CDR1 and CDR2 from the germline V gene are SGHTA and FQGNSA. Trimming at V came to 1 base and at J to 4 bases, leaving 4 bases not matched to a gene.

The CDR3 loop is CASARDSITDTQYF. In DNA form, the CDR3 reads TGCGCCAGCGCCCGGGACTCCATCACAGATACGCAGTATTTT. The chain combines TRBV4-3 with TRBJ2-3; weak D call: TRBD2 (6 bases). This CDR3 region has 14 residues. Germline CDR1 LGHNA, CDR2 YSLEER. Trimming took 8 bases from V and 2 from J, leaving 14 bases between them.

The chain has TRBV2 and TRBJ1-6, with 7 positions matching TRBD1. The junction had 11 bases not matched to a gene; V was cut back by 2 bases and J by 7 bases. The germline V gene encodes CDR1 SNHLY and CDR2 FYNNEI. CDR3 length: 17 amino acids. The CDR3 DNA is TGTGCCAGCAGTGAAACCCCACAGGGGCTTGGCAATTCACCCCTCCACTTT. It is translated as CASSETPQGLGNSPLHF.

The chain uses TRBV9 and TRBJ2-1; D call uncertain. Germline CDR1 SGDLS, CDR2 YYNGEE. The length of the CDR3 is 15 residues. The ends were cut back, 0 bases at V and 2 bases at J, with 9 bases in the middle. CDR3: CASSVEWSPYNEQFF. The CDR3 bases are TGTGCCAGCAGCGTAGAATGGAGTCCCTACAATGAGCAGTTCTTC.

The chain links TRBV11-3 to TRBJ1-1; tentative D call: TRBD1 (5 bases). Per germline, CDR1 SGHNT and CDR2 YENEEA. The CDR3 totals 15 residues. Deletions cut 5 bases from V and 3 bases from J, with 16 bases between. The CDR3: CASSPGRLGDTEAFF. CDR3 DNA sequence: TGTGCCAGCAGCCCCGGACGCCTAGGGGACACTGAAGCTTTCTTT. Looking up the rest from reference TRBV11-3 and TRBJ1-1 gives the full variable domain: EAGVVQSPRYKIIEKKQPVAFWCNPISGHNTLYWYLQNLGQGPELLIRYENEEAVDDSQLPKDRFSAERLKGVDSTLKIQPAELGDSAVYLCASSPGRLGDTEAFFGQGTRLTVV.

CDR3: CASSLGRGRGGYGYTF. DNA for the CDR3: TGTGCCAGCAGCTTAGGCAGGGGCCGCGGGGGCTATGGCTACACCTTC. This rearrangement joins TRBV13 to TRBJ1-2, with D tentatively TRBD1 (6 bases). The ends were cut back, 0 bases at V and 4 bases at J, with 15 bases in the middle. The CDR3 contains 16 residues. CDR1 PRHDT and CDR2 FYEKMQ come from the germline V gene (reference sequence).

This clone was seen a few times. The V gene is TRBV18, the J gene TRBJ2-7; 7 bases fit TRBD1. The CDR3 has 15 amino acids. Germline CDR1 reads KGHSH; CDR2 reads LQKENI. J gave up 6 bases and V 3 bases, and 11 bases lay outside the gene matches. The CDR3 here is CASSPFNRGGVEQYF. The CDR3 DNA reads as TGTGCCAGCTCACCCTTCAACAGGGGCGGAGTCGAGCAGTACTTC. The full variable domain, with the rest looked up from reference TRBV18 and TRBJ2-7, is NAGVMQNPRHLVRRRGQEARLRCSPMKGHSHVYWYRQLPEEGLKFMVYLQKENIIDESGMPKERFSAEFPKEGPSILRIQQVVRGDSAAYFCASSPFNRGGVEQYFGPGTRLTVT.

The V gene is TRBV4-3, the J gene TRBJ1-6; D might be TRBD1 (5 bases). The germline CDR1 and CDR2 sequences are LGHNA and YSLEER. CDR3 size: 15 residues. V lost 3 bases and J lost 10, with 16 bases in between. The CDR3 here is CASSQVWGGVSPLHF. The CDR3, as DNA: TGCGCCAGCAGCCAGGTCTGGGGAGGGGTATCACCCCTCCACTTT.

The chain joins TRBV10-3 to TRBJ1-2; weak D call: TRBD1 (5 bases). This CDR3 spans 13 amino acids. V lost 6 bases and J lost 1, with 9 bases in between. In germline, CDR1 is ENHRY, CDR2 SYGVKD. The CDR3 is CAIRGTDNYGYTF. CDR3 bases: TGTGCCATCAGGGGGACTGATAACTATGGCTACACCTTC.

The V call is TRBV7-2, the J call TRBJ1-2; unclear D gene. Germline CDR1 SGHTA, CDR2 FQGNSA. The CDR3 spans 16 residues. The V end was cut by 5 bases, the J end by 1 base, with 17 bases between. CDR3 loop: CASSLKAGNYNYGYTF. The CDR3 DNA is TGTGCCAGCAGCCTCAAGGCAGGCAATTATAACTATGGCTACACCTTC.

This rearrangement joins TRBV7-9 to TRBJ2-1, with 9 bases fitting TRBD2. Unmatched junction bases numbered 12, after V lost 11 bases and J lost 7 bases. Germline loops: CDR1 SEHNR, CDR2 FQNEAQ (reference sequence). The CDR3 extends over 14 amino acids. The CDR3 DNA is TGTGCCGGCGGGACTAGCCTCGCACCGAATGAGCAGTTCTTC. As protein: CAGGTSLAPNEQFF.

The table lists this clone with a few counts. The gene calls are TRBV7-9 and TRBJ1-2, with 7 positions matching TRBD1. The CDR3 spans 16 residues. V lost 5 bases, J lost 1 base, and 10 bases stayed unmatched. Germline V lookup: CDR1 SEHNR, CDR2 FQNEAQ (reference sequence). The CDR3 sequence: CASSTYPRQGNYGYTF. CDR3 DNA: TGTGCCAGCAGCACCTACCCACGACAGGGTAACTATGGCTACACCTTC. Full variable domain (remainder filled in from reference TRBV7-9 and TRBJ1-2): DTGVSQNPRHKITKRGQNVTFRCDPISEHNRLYWYRQTLGQGPEFLTYFQNEAQLEKSRLLSDRFSAERPKGSFSTLEIQRTEQGDSAMYLCASSTYPRQGNYGYTFGSGTRLTVV.